The rows below give T cell receptor beta chains drawn from one sample of a study of blood T cell repertoires in COVID-19. The table came from immunoSEQ multiplex PCR; TCRdb's copy has only in-frame clones and leaves some out. The sample contains tens of thousands of clones, roughly 80% of which appear only once. The sample taken for sequencing was peripheral blood. These receptors were collected from a woman over 75 with active or convalescent COVID-19. CDR3s leave out the opening cysteine and the closing phenylalanine or tryptophan.

j_call | v_call | cdr3_aa
TRBJ1-2 | TRBV7-9 | ASSPPTGVPNYGYT
TRBJ2-4 | TRBV2 | ASNSLPKNIQY
TRBJ2-1 | TRBV30 | AWSVPASGSNEQF
TRBJ2-7 | TRBV20-1 | SAGFDSEQY
TRBJ2-1 | TRBV9 | ASSADSYNEQF
TRBJ1-4 | TRBV15 | ATSRYREGNEKLF
TRBJ2-1 | TRBV7-8 | ASSLAGTGEQF
TRBJ2-7 | TRBV10-3 | AISESVRSSSYEQY
TRBJ1-2 | TRBV9 | ASKGREEGNYGYT
TRBJ1-2 | TRBV28 | ASSRGAYGYT
TRBJ1-2 | TRBV14 | ASSQFVQGLYT
TRBJ2-3 | TRBV5-1 | ASSLVPSGGASDTQY
TRBJ2-7 | TRBV6-5 | ASRRARDSNYEQY
TRBJ2-1 | TRBV10-3 | AISESGVSNNEQF
TRBJ1-4 | TRBV10-3 | AISPGTGDEKLF
TRBJ1-3 | TRBV3-1/TRBV3-2 | ASSQVGRGVGNTIY
TRBJ1-2 | TRBV6-5 | ASSSGQNYGYT
TRBJ2-7 | TRBV12-3/TRBV12-4 | ASSLTGREQY
TRBJ1-1 | TRBV5-5 | ASSLEDFNTEAF
TRBJ2-3 | TRBV29-1 | SGQVGDITDTQY
TRBJ2-3 | TRBV2 | ASSEIGRIDTQY
TRBJ2-2 | TRBV28 | ASSRMDLSGELF
TRBJ2-5 | TRBV3-1/TRBV3-2 | ASSQDLGLQETQY
TRBJ1-5 | TRBV10-2 | ASRGEGNNQPQH